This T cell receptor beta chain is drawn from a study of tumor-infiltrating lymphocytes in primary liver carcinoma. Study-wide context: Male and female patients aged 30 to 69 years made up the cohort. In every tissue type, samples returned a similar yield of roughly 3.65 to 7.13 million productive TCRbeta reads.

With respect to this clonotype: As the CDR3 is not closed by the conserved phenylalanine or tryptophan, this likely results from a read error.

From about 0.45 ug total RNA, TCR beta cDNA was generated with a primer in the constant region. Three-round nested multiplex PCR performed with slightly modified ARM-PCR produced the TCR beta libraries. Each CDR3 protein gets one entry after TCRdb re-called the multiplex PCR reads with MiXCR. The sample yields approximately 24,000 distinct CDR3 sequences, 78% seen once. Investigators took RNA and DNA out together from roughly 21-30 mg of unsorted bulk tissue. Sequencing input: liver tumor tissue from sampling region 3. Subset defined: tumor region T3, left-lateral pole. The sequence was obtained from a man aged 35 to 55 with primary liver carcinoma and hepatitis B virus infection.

The CDR3 spells CASNQDRETLYEQYC. The CDR3 DNA reads as TGCGCCAGCAACCAAGATCGGGAGACTCTCTACGAGCAGTACTGC. This sequence joins TRBV4-3 and TRBJ2-7, with a tentative D call TRBD2 (6 bases). In germline, CDR1 is LGHNA, CDR2 YSLEER. The CDR3 runs to 15 residues.